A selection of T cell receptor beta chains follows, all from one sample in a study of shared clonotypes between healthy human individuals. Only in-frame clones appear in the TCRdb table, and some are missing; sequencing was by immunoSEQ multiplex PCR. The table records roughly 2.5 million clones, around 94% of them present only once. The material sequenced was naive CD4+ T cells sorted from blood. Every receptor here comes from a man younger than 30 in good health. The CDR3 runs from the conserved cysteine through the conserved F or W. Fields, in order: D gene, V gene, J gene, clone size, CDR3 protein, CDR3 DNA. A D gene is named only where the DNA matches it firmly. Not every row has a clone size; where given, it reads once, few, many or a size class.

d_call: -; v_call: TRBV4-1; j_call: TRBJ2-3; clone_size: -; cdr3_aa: CASSPLGQSTDTQYF; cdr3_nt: TGCGCCAGCAGCCCCTTAGGACAGAGCACAGATACGCAGTATTTT
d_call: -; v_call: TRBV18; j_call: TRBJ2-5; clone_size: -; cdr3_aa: CASSPQGRETQYF; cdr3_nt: TGTGCCAGCTCCCCACAGGGCAGGGAGACCCAGTACTTC
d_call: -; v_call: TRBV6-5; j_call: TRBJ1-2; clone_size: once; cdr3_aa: CASSLWPRPSHGYTF; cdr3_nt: TGTGCCAGCAGCTTGTGGCCCCGACCCAGTCATGGCTACACCTTC
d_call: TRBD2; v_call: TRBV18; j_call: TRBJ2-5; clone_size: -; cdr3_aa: CASSLRGGQETQYF; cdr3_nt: TGTGCCAGCTCACTCCGGGGGGGACAAGAGACCCAGTACTTC
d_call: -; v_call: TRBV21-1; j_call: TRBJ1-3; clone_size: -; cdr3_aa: CASVSASRPLHTIYF; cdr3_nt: TGTGCCAGCGTTTCAGCCTCGCGCCCCCTACACACCATATATTTT
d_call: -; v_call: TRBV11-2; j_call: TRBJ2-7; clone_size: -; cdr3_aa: CASSLVLAADYEQYF; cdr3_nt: TGTGCCAGCAGCTTAGTCTTAGCAGCGGACTACGAGCAGTACTTC
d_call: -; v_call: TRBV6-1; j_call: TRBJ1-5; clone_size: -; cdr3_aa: CASREGSNQPQHF; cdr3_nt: TGTGCCAGCAGGGAAGGTAGCAATCAGCCCCAGCATTTT
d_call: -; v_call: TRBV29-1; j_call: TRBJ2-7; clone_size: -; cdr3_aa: CSVGPRDASYEQYF; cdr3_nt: TGCAGCGTTGGCCCCCGGGACGCGTCCTACGAGCAGTACTTC
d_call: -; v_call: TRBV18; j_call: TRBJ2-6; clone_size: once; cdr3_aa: CASSRTTGAGANVLTF; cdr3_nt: TGTGCCAGCTCACGAACCACAGGCGCCGGGGCCAACGTCCTGACTTTC
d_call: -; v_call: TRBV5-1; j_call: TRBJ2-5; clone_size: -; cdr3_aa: CASSSGRVIQETQYF; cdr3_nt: TGCGCCAGCAGCTCGGGACGGGTGATACAAGAGACCCAGTACTTC
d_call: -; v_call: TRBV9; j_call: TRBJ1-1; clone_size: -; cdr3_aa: CASSVAGGQGTEAFF; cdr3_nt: TGTGCCAGCAGCGTTGCCGGGGGGCAGGGCACTGAAGCTTTCTTT
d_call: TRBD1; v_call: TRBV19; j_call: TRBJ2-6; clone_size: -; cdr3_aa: CASSIGEDRGSGANVLTF; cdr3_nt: TGTGCCAGTAGCATTGGGGAGGACAGGGGGTCTGGGGCCAACGTCCTGACTTTC
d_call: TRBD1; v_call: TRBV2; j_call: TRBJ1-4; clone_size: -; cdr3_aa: CASRAPGQGREKLFF; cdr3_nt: TGTGCCAGCAGGGCCCCGGGACAGGGACGTGAAAAACTGTTTTTT
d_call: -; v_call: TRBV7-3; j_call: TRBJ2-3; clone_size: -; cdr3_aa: CASSPTGSSTDTQYF; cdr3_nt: TGTGCCAGCAGCCCGACGGGCTCTAGCACAGATACGCAGTATTTT
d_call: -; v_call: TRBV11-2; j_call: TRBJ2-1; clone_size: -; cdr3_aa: CASSPQGPEQFF; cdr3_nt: TGTGCCAGCAGCCCCCAAGGCCCCGAGCAGTTCTTC
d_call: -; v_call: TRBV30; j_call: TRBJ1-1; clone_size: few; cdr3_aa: CAWGENTEAFF; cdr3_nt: TGTGCCTGGGGAGAGAACACTGAAGCTTTCTTT
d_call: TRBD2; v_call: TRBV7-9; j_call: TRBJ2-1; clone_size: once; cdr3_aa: CASSLPGLAGPYNEQFF; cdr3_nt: TGTGCCAGCAGCCTACCGGGACTAGCGGGACCCTACAATGAGCAGTTCTTC
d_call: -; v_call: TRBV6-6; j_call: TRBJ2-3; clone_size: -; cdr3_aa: CASSLAPPGRDTQYF; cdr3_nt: TGTGCCAGCAGTTTAGCCCCCCCAGGGCGAGATACGCAGTATTTT
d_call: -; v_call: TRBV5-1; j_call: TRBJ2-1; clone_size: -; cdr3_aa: CASSFSDSYNEQFF; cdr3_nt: TGCGCCAGCAGCTTCAGCGACTCCTACAATGAGCAGTTCTTC
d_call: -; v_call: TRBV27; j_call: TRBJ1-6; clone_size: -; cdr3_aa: CASSFGDISPLHF; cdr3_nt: TGTGCCAGCAGTTTCGGGGACATATCACCCCTCCACTTT
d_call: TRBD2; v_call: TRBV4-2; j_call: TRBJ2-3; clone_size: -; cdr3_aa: CASSQATSGGRSTQYF; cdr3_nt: TGTGCCAGCAGCCAAGCGACTAGCGGGGGGCGCAGTACGCAGTATTTT
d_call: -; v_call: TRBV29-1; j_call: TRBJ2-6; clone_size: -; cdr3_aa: CSGVGSGANVLTF; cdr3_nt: TGCAGCGGGGTGGGGTCAGGGGCCAACGTCCTGACTTTC
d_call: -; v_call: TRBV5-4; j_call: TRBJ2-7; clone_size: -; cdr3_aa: CASSLDRSYEQYF; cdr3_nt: TGTGCCAGCAGCTTGGACAGGTCCTACGAGCAGTACTTC
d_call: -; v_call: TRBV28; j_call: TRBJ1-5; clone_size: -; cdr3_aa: CASSLYGGHSQPQHF; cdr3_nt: TGTGCCAGCAGTTTGTATGGGGGGCATAGCCAGCCCCAGCATTTT
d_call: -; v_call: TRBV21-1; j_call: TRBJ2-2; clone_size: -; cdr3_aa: CASSKGGGELFF; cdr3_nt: TGTGCCAGCAGCAAAGGAGGCGGGGAGCTGTTTTTT
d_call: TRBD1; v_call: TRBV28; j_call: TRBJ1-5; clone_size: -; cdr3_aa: CASSGDRVSNQPQHF; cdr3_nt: TGTGCCAGCAGTGGCGACAGGGTTAGCAATCAGCCCCAGCATTTT
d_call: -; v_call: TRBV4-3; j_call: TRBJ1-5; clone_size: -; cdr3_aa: CAQRVAHPQPQHF; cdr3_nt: TGCGCCCAAAGAGTAGCGCACCCGCAGCCCCAGCATTTT
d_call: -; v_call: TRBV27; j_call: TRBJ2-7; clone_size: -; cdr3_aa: CASSSREPVGEQYF; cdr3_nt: TGTGCCAGCAGTTCCCGTGAGCCCGTAGGAGAGCAGTACTTC
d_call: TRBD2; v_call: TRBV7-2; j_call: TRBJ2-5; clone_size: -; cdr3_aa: CASSLVAGVGQYF; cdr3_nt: TGTGCCAGCAGCTTAGTTGCGGGGGTCGGCCAGTACTTC
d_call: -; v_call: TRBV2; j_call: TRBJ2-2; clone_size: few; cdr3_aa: CASRQENTGELFF; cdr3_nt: TGTGCCAGCAGACAGGAAAACACCGGGGAGCTGTTTTTT
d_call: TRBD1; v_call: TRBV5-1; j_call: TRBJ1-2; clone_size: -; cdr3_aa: CASSTGQGANYGYTF; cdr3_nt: TGCGCCAGCAGCACAGGACAGGGGGCGAACTATGGCTACACCTTC
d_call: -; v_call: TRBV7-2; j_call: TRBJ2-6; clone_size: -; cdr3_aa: CASRRANVLTF; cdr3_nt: TGTGCCAGCCGGAGGGCCAACGTCCTGACTTTC
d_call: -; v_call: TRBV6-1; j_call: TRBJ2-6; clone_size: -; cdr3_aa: CASRVPGANVLTF; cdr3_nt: TGTGCCTCGCGGGTGCCTGGGGCCAACGTCCTGACTTTC
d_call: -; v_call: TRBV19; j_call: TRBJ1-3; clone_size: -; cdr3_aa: CASSIGYSGNTIYF; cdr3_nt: TGTGCCAGTAGTATCGGCTACTCTGGAAACACCATATATTTT
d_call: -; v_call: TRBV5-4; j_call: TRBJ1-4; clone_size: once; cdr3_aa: CASSLGRDPNEKLFF; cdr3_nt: TGTGCCAGCAGCTTGGGGAGGGACCCTAATGAAAAACTGTTTTTT
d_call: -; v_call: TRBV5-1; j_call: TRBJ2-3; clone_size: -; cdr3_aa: CASSFGASLGTDTQYF; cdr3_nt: TGCGCCAGCAGCTTTGGCGCCTCGCTCGGCACAGATACGCAGTATTTT